Described below is a single TCR beta chain sequence and its context. The data are from a study of blood T cell repertoires in COVID-19. Overall study: PBMCs, B-cell-depleted T cells, or T cells provided the cDNA or gDNA that made up the material.

After removal of 11 bases from V and 4 bases from J, the junction contained 8 bases not matched to a gene. The CDR3 extends over 13 amino acids. CDR1 and CDR2 from the germline V gene are SNHLY and FYNNEI. Authors' data handling: Amplifying reference gene primers gave estimates of nucleated cell counts. The protocol was immunoSEQ multiplex PCR, while the TCRdb copy is restricted to in-frame clones and leaves out a portion. V and J calls and clone size come straight from that table; D and trimming were deduced from the DNA. The data show over 150,000 clones, with around 83% seen just once and 12% held by the top ten.

The sample taken for sequencing was peripheral blood. The chain has TRBV2 and TRBJ2-5; 9 bases match TRBD2. This receptor was identified in a woman aged 55-70 years with COVID-19, enrolled during active disease. The DNA for the CDR3 is TGTGCCCCAGGGGTAGCGGGGGCAGAGACCCAGTACTTC. It is translated as CAPGVAGAETQYF.